This TCR beta chain was sequenced during a study of blood T cells in healthy people across ages. Each individual donor underwent a draw of about 9.9 milliliters of peripheral blood. Alongside a J-beta primer mix, a sample-barcoded 5' primer served in a second PCR lasting roughly 7 to 12 cycles. TCRdb re-analysed the 5' RACE reads in MiXCR, keeping a single row per CDR3 protein. The table lists more than 500,000 distinct CDR3 sequences, about 29% of them singletons. This clonotype was found a few times. These records were also assigned to another study, of T cells of mothers and their children.

The specimen sequenced was blood. The source of this sequence is a boy between 2 and 10 years old in good health.

This CDR3 is CASSLRLAEPYEQYF. CDR3 nucleotide sequence: TGTGCCAGCAGTTTAAGGCTAGCGGAGCCCTACGAGCAGTACTTC. The V call is TRBV27, the J call TRBJ2-7; 7 bases map to TRBD2. CDR1 is MNHEY and CDR2 is SMNVEV in the germline V gene (reference sequence). CDR3 size: 15 residues. With V trimmed by 2 bases and J by 2 bases, 6 bases remained unmatched.